This passage covers 14 T cell receptor beta chains from one sample sequenced in a study of cytotoxic CD8 clonotypes in ibrutinib-treated CLL. Profiling relied on immunoSEQ multiplex PCR, and the TCRdb table lists in-frame clones only, not all of them. This sample carries under 150,000 clones, 80% to 85% of them seen once, and the ten largest clones take 3.3%. The starting material was PBMCs, obtained after 24 months of ibrutinib treatment. The receptors here all came from a human donor with chronic lymphocytic leukemia.

The chain has TRBV7-9 and TRBJ2-5, with 10 nucleotides matching TRBD2. CDR1 is SEHNR, CDR2 FQNEAQ, per germline (reference sequence). The CDR3 loop spans 15 amino acids. The trim removed 0 bases at V and 5 bases at J, leaving 3 bases unmatched. The CDR3 bases are TGTGCCAGCAGCTTAGCTACTAGCGGGGTGGAGACCCAGTACTTC. Protein: CASSLATSGVETQYF.

The CDR3 nucleotides read TGTGCCACCAGGCCGAGGCCGGGACAGGGGAAATCATCGTCGGGCGGCTACACCTTC. This translates into CATRPRPGQGKSSSGGYTF. The V and J genes are TRBV15 and TRBJ1-2, with TRBD1 matching over 10 bases. This CDR3 is built from 19 residues. Losses at the gene ends were 6 bases for V and 8 bases for J; bases not matched to a gene: 24. CDR1 LNHNV and CDR2 YYDKDF come from the germline V gene (reference sequence).

The chain links TRBV10-3 to TRBJ2-7, with D tentatively TRBD2 (5 bases). V was shortened by 3 bases and J by 6 bases, with 12 bases between the two germline ends. The germline V gene has CDR1 ENHRY and CDR2 SYGVKD. CDR3 length equals 13 residues. The CDR3 coding sequence is TGTGCCATCAGTGACCTCCACGGACTCGAGCAGTACTTC. Amino acid sequence: CAISDLHGLEQYF.

The V and J genes are TRBV9 and TRBJ1-1; D perhaps matches TRBD1 (6 bases). The CDR3 has 17 residues. The V and J ends lost 4 bases and 1 base respectively, with 20 bases between them. Germline CDR1 and CDR2: SGDLS and YYNGEE. The CDR3 nucleotides are TGTGCCAGCAGCCCCCGTGCGGCAGGGGCGGGGAACACTGAAGCTTTCTTT. Its protein is CASSPRAAGAGNTEAFF.

The chain employs TRBV19 and TRBJ2-5; D remains unclear. V dropped 7 bases and J dropped 0 bases, with 9 bases sitting between them. CDR1 LNHDA and CDR2 SQIVND come from the germline V gene (reference sequence). This CDR3 comprises 13 residues. The CDR3 is CASKGRNQETQYF. In DNA form, the CDR3 reads TGTGCCAGTAAAGGGCGGAACCAAGAGACCCAGTACTTC.

This clone was detected once. The V and J genes are TRBV5-4 and TRBJ2-5; 10 nucleotides agree with TRBD2. CDR3 length equals 17 residues. V shed 4 bases and J 2 bases; nucleotides not matched to a gene: 11. CDR1 and CDR2 from the germline V gene are SGHNT and YYREEE (reference sequence). Here the CDR3 DNA reads TGTGCCAGCAGCCTCCCGCGAAGCGGGGGGGGTCAAGAGACCCAGTACTTC. It yields the protein CASSLPRSGGGQETQYF.

The CDR3 sequence: CASSQEWRDQETQYF. CDR3 bases: TGTGCCAGCAGCCAAGAATGGAGGGACCAAGAGACCCAGTACTTC. This chain connects TRBV4-2 to TRBJ2-5, with D possibly TRBD2 on 6 matching bases. Germline CDR1 reads LGHNA; CDR2 reads YNFKEQ. This CDR3 comprises 15 residues. Trimming pared 0 bases from V and 0 bases from J, leaving 8 bases between.

The chain combines TRBV5-6 with TRBJ2-4; 11 bases are shared with TRBD1. V lost 4 bases and J lost 3; bases outside the gene matches: 9. This CDR3 has 17 amino acids. Germline V CDR1 and CDR2: SGHDT, YYEEEE. This CDR3 reads CASSNLRDRGVKNIQYF. Written as DNA, the CDR3 is TGTGCCAGCAGCAACCTCCGGGACAGGGGGGTCAAAAACATTCAGTACTTC.

This chain connects TRBV10-2 to TRBJ2-7, with D tentatively TRBD2 (5 bases). V lost 6 bases and J 6 bases, leaving 9 bases between the germline ends. Germline lookup yields CDR1 WSHSY and CDR2 SAAADI. The CDR3 runs to 11 residues. Here the CDR3 reads CASRIRGEQYF. CDR3 nucleotide sequence: TGCGCCAGCAGAATTCGGGGCGAGCAGTACTTC.

The chain employs TRBV4-3 and TRBJ2-3; 13 nucleotides align to TRBD2. CDR3 length: 19 amino acids. Unmatched junction bases numbered 7, after V lost 1 base and J lost 0 bases. The germline gives CDR1 LGHNA, CDR2 YSLEER. The DNA of the CDR3 is TGCGCCAGCAGCCAAGGAATCGGACTAGCGGGGGTTAGCACAGATACGCAGTATTTT. It translates to CASSQGIGLAGVSTDTQYF.

This clone was observed a handful of times. The V gene is TRBV4-2, the J gene TRBJ1-2; 10 bases are shared with TRBD1. The germline CDR1 and CDR2 sequences are LGHNA and YNFKEQ. The CDR3 spans 15 residues. The junction had 10 bases not matched to a gene; V was cut back by 5 bases and J by 7 bases. The CDR3 DNA sequence: TGTGCCAGCAGCGCAACCGGGACAGGGGTTTCTGGCTACACCTTC. It translates to CASSATGTGVSGYTF.

The chain couples TRBV7-2 to TRBJ2-7; 10 bases line up with TRBD2. Germline values: CDR1 SGHTA, CDR2 FQGNSA. After removal of 4 bases from V and 6 bases from J, the junction contained 6 bases not matched to a gene. CDR3 length: 14 amino acids. CDR3 protein: CASSSASGGFEQYF. For the CDR3, the DNA is TGTGCCAGCAGCTCCGCTAGCGGGGGTTTCGAGCAGTACTTC.

The rearrangement joins TRBV6-6 to TRBJ2-7; perhaps TRBD1 as D (5 bases). Deletions cut 5 bases from V and 3 bases from J, with 8 bases between. This CDR3 has 12 amino acids. Germline CDR1 is MNHNY and CDR2 is SVGAGI (reference sequence). The CDR3 here is CASSLDSYEQYF. The CDR3 region has the DNA TGTGCCAGCAGTCTCGACAGCTACGAGCAGTACTTC.

The chain carries TRBV6-1 and TRBJ2-7, with TRBD2 matching over 10 bases. The CDR3 is 14 residues long. Germline V gene data show CDR1 as MNHNS and CDR2 as SASEGT. The V segment lost 6 bases and the J segment 1 base; nucleotides outside the gene matches: 3. The CDR3 DNA follows: TGTGCCAGCAGATTAGCGGGGGGTTCCTACGAGCAGTACTTC. Translating it yields CASRLAGGSYEQYF.